The present TCR beta chain was sequenced within a study of OX40 agonist ivuxolimab in advanced cancers. Background for the entire study: Ivuxolimab, which targeted the costimulatory receptor OX40 (CD134), was an agonistic, fully human IgG2 monoclonal antibody. Intravenous ivuxolimab was administered to patients every 2 weeks at six dose levels: 0.01, 0.1, 0.3, 1.5, 3 and 10 mg/kg. Of the 50 to 55 dose-escalation patients, hepatocellular carcinoma was present in about 20, melanoma in approximately 15, renal cell carcinoma in 9 and head and neck cancer in 9. The dose-escalation cohort was about 86% male with a mean age of around 62 years, ranging from roughly 23 to 79. Patients were allowed to have had prior anti-PD-1, anti-PD-L1 or anti-CTLA-4 therapy, and 40% of the dose-escalation patients had been treated with checkpoint inhibitors. Partial responses occurred in three dose-escalation patients: two with cutaneous melanoma and one with hepatocellular carcinoma. The purpose of peripheral TCRbeta sequencing was to test whether ivuxolimab changed TCR sequence diversity and led to clonal T-cell expansion. The paper reports the monotherapy dose-escalation portion (N = 52 patients) of the phase I ivuxolimab trial. Points the paper makes about the study in general: Partial responders in the 0.1-3.0 mg/kg groups had among the lowest normalized peripheral clonal expansion, especially among CD8+ T cells. Antigen specificity was not determined for the clonally expanded peripheral T cells. After ivuxolimab, CD8+ T cells had more expanded clones than CD4+ T cells on average. At doses from 0.1 to 3.0 mg/kg, clonal expansion was seen in both CD4+ and CD8+ blood T cells between baseline and week 6. Low levels of normalized T-cell clonal expansion were also shown by some nonresponding patients.

Its CDR3 holds 13 amino acids, cysteine through phenylalanine. Of all the DNA, just the CDR3 is kept, 39 bases in frame from base 1. V loses 6 bases, J loses 0 bases, and the germline ends lie 8 bases apart. Per the germline V gene, KGHSH is the CDR1 and LQKENI is the CDR2. Patients with a history of autoimmune disease or receiving systemic immunosuppression were excluded from the trial. In every dose cohort, peripheral blood was drawn for TCR sequencing at baseline, cycle 4 day 1, and cycle 7 day 1. Samples came from an open-label, multicenter, first-in-human phase I dose-escalation trial of ivuxolimab. Adults with locally advanced or metastatic melanoma, renal cell, hepatocellular, or head and neck squamous cell carcinoma were enrolled in the trial. Before TCR sequencing, CD4+ T cells and CD8+ T cells from peripheral blood were sorted into separate populations. This clone occurred a few times. The clone's antigen remains unknown. One base away there is no much larger clone; base qualities are not given.

To sequence the TCRbeta CDR3 region, genomic DNA was isolated from the sorted cells. The immunoSEQ Assay was used for sequencing of TCRbeta CDR3 regions. The table comes from immuneACCESS by way of TCRdb, which keeps in-frame sequences with V and J called. Part of the clones is missing from these tables; in studies checked, under half for an unresolved V gene and the rest for unknown reasons. In this sample the table shows about 120,000 clones, 85% to 95% of which occur a single time. The top ten constitute more than 0.15% of the sample. This sample comprised CD4+ or CD8+ T cells sorted from blood, obtained in a trial of the OX40 agonist ivuxolimab. The TCR sequence derives from an adult with an advanced solid tumor such as melanoma, head and neck, liver or kidney cancer. This chain joins TRBV18 to TRBJ1-1; no confident D gene assignment can be made. The CDR3 corresponds to CASSRTVNTEAFF. The DNA sequence is TGTGCCAGCTCCCGGACGGTGAACACTGAAGCTTTCTTT.